These 17 T cell receptor beta chains share one sample of origin, sequenced in a study of shared clonotypes between healthy human individuals (dated by TCRdb to about 2020). CD8 naive samples were obtained by positive selection for CCR7 among CD45RO-negative cells, yielding a CD45RA+CCR7+ population from which TemRA cells were excluded. The receptor library was made with the immunoSEQ multiplex PCR assay. Held by TCRdb, this immuneACCESS table contains in-frame sequences only and omits some clones. Under half of the omission traces to an unresolved V gene where checked; the cause of the rest is unknown. Across this sample there are some 2 million clones, with less than 95% seen only once. 1.2% of the sample comes from the top ten. Sequenced: naive CD8+ T cells sorted from blood. Read against the paper, the sample's cell subset or site label means: CD45RA+CCR7+. All receptors derive from a man aged 18 to 30 in good health.

The chain is built from TRBV25-1 and TRBJ1-1; a weak D match, TRBD1 (6 bases). Germline CDR1 and CDR2: MGHDK and SYGVNS. V gave up 4 bases and J gave up 4 bases, with 13 bases separating them. The CDR3 extends over 14 amino acids. The CDR3 bases are TGTGCCAGCAGTGGCCCGGGGGCAGTCACTGAAGCTTTCTTT. It codes for CASSGPGAVTEAFF.

V usage is TRBV27 and J usage is TRBJ2-1; D is tentatively TRBD1 or TRBD2 (5 bases each). V was cut by 5 bases and J by 4 bases, with 6 bases left in between. Germline CDR1 reads MNHEY; CDR2 reads SMNVEV (reference sequence). The CDR3 has 12 amino acids. The CDR3 spells CASSGGYNEQFF. The CDR3 DNA is TGTGCCAGCAGTGGGGGATACAATGAGCAGTTCTTC.

The chain links TRBV2 to TRBJ2-1; D gene uncertain. The V end lost 7 bases, the J end lost 0 bases, and 10 bases lay between the germline ends. Germline V gene data show CDR1 as SNHLY and CDR2 as FYNNEI. CDR3 size: 14 residues. The chain's CDR3 is CASIPANSYNEQFF. The CDR3 bases are TGTGCCAGCATTCCAGCGAACTCCTACAATGAGCAGTTCTTC.

This clone has a single count. This chain links TRBV6-5 with TRBJ1-2; D not certain. Germline-derived CDR1 and CDR2 are MNHEY and SVGAGI. V shed 1 base and J shed 3 bases, with 9 bases lying between them. The CDR3 has 14 residues. CDR3 DNA sequence: TGTGCCAGCAGTTACTTTGGGCGACACTATGGCTACACCTTC. Amino acid sequence: CASSYFGRHYGYTF.

The rearrangement joins TRBV7-2 to TRBJ2-3; no reliable D call. CDR1 and CDR2 from the germline V gene are SGHTA and FQGNSA. V lost 2 bases and J lost 2, with 8 bases in between. The CDR3 consists of 14 residues. The CDR3 DNA sequence: TGTGCCAGCAGCTTACCGGGCTACACAGATACGCAGTATTTT. This encodes CASSLPGYTDTQYF. Full variable domain (missing parts from reference TRBV7-2 and TRBJ2-3): GAGVSQSPSNKVTEKGKDVELRCDPISGHTALYWYRQSLGQGLEFLIYFQGNSAPDKSGLPSDRFSAERTGGSVSTLTIQRTQQEDSAVYLCASSLPGYTDTQYFGPGTRLTVL.

The V and J genes are TRBV30 and TRBJ2-1; D gene uncertain. The CDR3 has 12 residues. The germline CDR1 and CDR2 sequences are GTSNPN and SVGIG (reference sequence). V was pared by 1 base and J by 8 bases, with 9 bases between. The CDR3 region has the DNA TGTGCCTGGAGTGATGTGGTTGATGAGCAGTTCTTC. Encoded protein: CAWSDVVDEQFF.

This chain joins TRBV7-3 and TRBJ2-1; D perhaps matches TRBD2 (5 bases). Germline V gene sequence: CDR1 SGHTA, CDR2 FQGTGA. The CDR3 totals 13 residues. Trimming took off 4 bases at V and 8 bases at J, with 12 bases between the two ends. This chain's CDR3 is CASSSGLDDEQFF. CDR3 DNA sequence: TGTGCCAGCAGCTCTGGACTGGACGATGAGCAGTTCTTC.

In regard to this clone: Other DNA sequences of this sample code for an identical CDR3. The gene calls are TRBV7-9 and TRBJ1-1, with 8 bases lining up with TRBD1. CDR3 length: 15 amino acids. Germline V gene sequence: CDR1 SEHNR, CDR2 FQNEAQ (reference sequence). Losses at the gene ends were 0 bases for V and 3 bases for J; bases not matched to a gene: 3. CDR3 sequence (DNA): TGTGCCAGCAGCTTAGCCCAGGGGGCCGACACTGAAGCTTTCTTT. This gives the protein CASSLAQGADTEAFF.

The rearrangement joins TRBV29-1 to TRBJ2-1; 15 nucleotides match TRBD2. After removal of 4 bases from V and 10 bases from J, the junction contained 5 bases not matched to a gene. This CDR3 contains 14 residues. Per germline, CDR1 SQVTM and CDR2 ANQGSEA. The CDR3 DNA sequence: TGCAGCGTTGCGGGACTAGCGGGAGGAAAAGAGCAGTTCTTC. This codes for CSVAGLAGGKEQFF.

Remarks on this clone: The same CDR3 is also encoded by other DNA sequences in this sample. The V call is TRBV6-5, the J call TRBJ2-7; no reliable D call. Germline V gives CDR1 MNHEY, CDR2 SVGAGI. CDR3 size: 14 residues. V was pared by 0 bases and J by 1 base, with 7 bases between. The CDR3 DNA is TGTGCCAGCAGTTACTCCGCAGATTCCTACGAGCAGTACTTC. This translates into CASSYSADSYEQYF.

This rearrangement joins TRBV10-3 to TRBJ2-6, with 8 bases matching TRBD1. The CDR3 consists of 18 residues. Losses at the gene ends were 1 base for V and 2 bases for J; bases not matched to a gene: 7. Looked up from germline, CDR1 is ENHRY and CDR2 is SYGVKD. CDR3 sequence reads: CAISELWTGKTGANVLTF. The CDR3 DNA follows: TGTGCCATCAGTGAGTTATGGACAGGGAAGACTGGGGCCAACGTCCTGACTTTC.

This chain uses TRBV4-2 with TRBJ1-2; tentative D call: TRBD1 (6 bases). Deletions cut 0 bases from V and 8 bases from J, with 10 bases between. Germline loops: CDR1 LGHNA, CDR2 YNFKEQ. The CDR3 totals 13 residues. CDR3 in DNA: TGTGCCAGCAGCCAAGATCCAGGGGACGGCTACACCTTC. It translates to CASSQDPGDGYTF.

V and J are TRBV7-9 and TRBJ2-5, with TRBD2 matching over 7 bases. Germline V gene data show CDR1 as SEHNR and CDR2 as FQNEAQ (reference sequence). V lost 1 base and J lost 1; bases outside the gene matches: 9. The CDR3 has 17 amino acids. CDR3 DNA sequence: TGTGCCAGCAGCTTAGAATGGGAGGGAATGGGCCAAGAGACCCAGTACTTC. Protein sequence: CASSLEWEGMGQETQYF.

The rearrangement joins TRBV4-1 to TRBJ2-7, with unresolved D. CDR1 and CDR2 from the germline V gene are MGHRA and YSYEKL. The CDR3 is 15 residues long. V was cut by 4 bases and J by 4 bases, with 17 bases left in between. The CDR3 bases are TGCGCCAGCAGCCCCTCAGGTGGAGTCGGATACGAGCAGTACTTC. This translates into CASSPSGGVGYEQYF.

V usage is TRBV6-6 and J usage is TRBJ2-2; TRBD1 might be the D (7 bases). Trimming removed 4 bases from V and 4 bases from J, with 10 bases in between. The CDR3 runs to 14 residues. The V gene's germline CDR1 is MNHNY and CDR2 SVGAGI (reference sequence). CDR3: CASSSGGFTGELFF. CDR3 nucleotides: TGTGCCAGCAGTTCAGGGGGGTTCACCGGGGAGCTGTTTTTT.

The gene calls are TRBV15 and TRBJ2-7; D is unresolved. This CDR3 region has 14 residues. V shed 3 bases and J shed 2 bases, with 11 bases lying between them. Germline CDR1 is LNHNV and CDR2 is YYDKDF (reference sequence). The chain's CDR3 is CATSSRATTYEQYF. In DNA form, the CDR3 reads TGTGCCACCAGCAGTCGGGCTACCACCTACGAGCAGTACTTC. The full variable domain, with the rest looked up from reference TRBV15 and TRBJ2-7, is DAMVIQNPRYQVTQFGKPVTLSCSQTLNHNVMYWYQQKSSQAPKLLFHYYDKDFNNEADTPDNFQSRRPNTSFCFLDIRSPGLGDTAMYLCATSSRATTYEQYFGPGTRLTVT.

This chain joins TRBV5-6 and TRBJ2-5; 7 nucleotides match TRBD2. V dropped 4 bases and J dropped 1; count of bases not matched to a gene: 7. The CDR3 totals 15 residues. Germline-derived CDR1 and CDR2 are SGHDT and YYEEEE. The CDR3 spells CASSPPAGFQETQYF. The CDR3 DNA reads as TGTGCCAGCAGCCCCCCAGCGGGATTCCAAGAGACCCAGTACTTC.